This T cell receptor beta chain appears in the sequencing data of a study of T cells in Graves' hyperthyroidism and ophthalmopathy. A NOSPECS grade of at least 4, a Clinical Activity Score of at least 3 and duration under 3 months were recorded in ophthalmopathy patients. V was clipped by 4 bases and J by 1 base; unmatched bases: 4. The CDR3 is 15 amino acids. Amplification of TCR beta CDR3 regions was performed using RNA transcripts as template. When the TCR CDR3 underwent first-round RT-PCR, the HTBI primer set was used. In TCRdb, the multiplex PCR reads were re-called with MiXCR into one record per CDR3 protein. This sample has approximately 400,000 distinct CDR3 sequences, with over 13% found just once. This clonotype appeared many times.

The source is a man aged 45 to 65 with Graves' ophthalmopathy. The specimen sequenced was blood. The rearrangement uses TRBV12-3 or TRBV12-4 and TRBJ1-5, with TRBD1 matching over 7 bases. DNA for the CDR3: TGTGCCAGCAGTTCGAGACAGGGAAGCAATCAGCCCCAGCATTTT. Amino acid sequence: CASSSRQGSNQPQHF.